Below, 21 T cell receptor beta chains from the same sample are listed, as sequenced in a study of blood T cell repertoires in COVID-19. Produced via immunoSEQ multiplex PCR; TCRdb's table is partial and in-frame only. This sample yields about 250,000 clones, of which 85% to 90% are seen a single time; around 2% belongs to the top ten. The sequencing sample was made of PBMCs or T cells enriched from blood (not recorded which). These receptors originate from a woman under 30 who had recovered from COVID-19.

The J gene is TRBJ2-3, the V gene TRBV10-2, with 9 bases fitting TRBD2. The CDR3 runs to 17 residues. V shed 6 bases, J shed 0 bases, and the junction held 10 bases outside the gene matches. The V gene's germline CDR1 is WSHSY and CDR2 SAAADI. The CDR3 region has the DNA TGCGCCAGCAGCCCCAACGGGCTAGCGGGGAGCACAGATACGCAGTATTTT. This sequence encodes CASSPNGLAGSTDTQYF.

V gene TRBV6-4 combines with J gene TRBJ2-2; D is perhaps TRBD1 (6 bases). CDR3 length: 14 amino acids. Trimming left V 5 bases short and J 5 bases short, with 12 bases between. Germline CDR1 is MRHNA and CDR2 is SNTAGT. The CDR3 sequence is CASSPGHLTGELFF. The CDR3 nucleotides are TGTGCCAGCAGTCCGGGACATTTAACCGGGGAGCTGTTTTTT.

This chain joins TRBV2 and TRBJ1-2, with D possibly TRBD1 on 6 matching bases. In germline, CDR1 is SNHLY, CDR2 FYNNEI. The CDR3 has 13 amino acids. With 3 bases removed from V and 1 base from J, the gap between germline ends came to 6 bases. This CDR3 is CASSDRGNYGYTF. For the CDR3, the DNA is TGTGCCAGCAGTGACAGGGGTAACTATGGCTACACCTTC.

The gene calls are TRBV5-4 and TRBJ1-4; TRBD1 matches at 9 bases. This CDR3 contains 15 residues. V was clipped by 6 bases and J by 7 bases; unmatched bases: 10. Germline values: CDR1 SGHNT, CDR2 YYREEE (reference sequence). The chain's CDR3 is CASKLTGGWGEKLFF. CDR3 DNA: TGTGCCAGCAAACTAACAGGGGGCTGGGGTGAAAAACTGTTTTTT.

This clone was detected only a few times. CDR3 DNA: TGTGCCAGCAGCCAAGAAAGTCCCGGCGGGACAGGTAGATATGGCTACACCTTC. Translation gives CASSQESPGGTGRYGYTF. V and J are TRBV4-2 and TRBJ1-2, with TRBD1 matching 8 bases. Trimming at V came to 0 bases and at J to 5 bases, leaving 14 bases not matched to a gene. Per germline, CDR1 LGHNA and CDR2 YNFKEQ. This CDR3 contains 18 residues.

This clone has only a few counts. The CDR3 region has the DNA TGCGCCAGCAAGGGGGGACAGCCTAATGAAAAACTGTTTTTT. Its protein product is CASKGGQPNEKLFF. This chain uses TRBV5-1 with TRBJ1-4; 7 nucleotides align to TRBD1. V lost 6 bases to trimming and J lost 3 bases; unmatched junction nucleotides: 5. CDR1 and CDR2 from the germline V gene are SGHRS and YFSETQ. The CDR3 consists of 14 residues.

The chain uses TRBV29-1 and TRBJ1-1; 7 bases match TRBD1. The V and J ends lost 4 bases and 0 bases, in that order; junction bases with no gene match: 11. Germline values: CDR1 SQVTM, CDR2 ANQGSEA. The CDR3 has 16 residues. CDR3: CSVGELGQIMNTEAFF. CDR3 sequence (DNA): TGCAGCGTTGGGGAATTGGGACAGATTATGAACACTGAAGCTTTCTTT. Full variable domain (missing parts from reference TRBV29-1 and TRBJ1-1): SAVISQKPSRDICQRGTSLTIQCQVDSQVTMMFWYRQQPGQSLTLIATANQGSEATYESGFVIDKFPISRPNLTFSTLTVSNMSPEDSSIYLCSVGELGQIMNTEAFFGQGTRLTVV.

The chain carries TRBV3-1 (or the pseudogene TRBV3-2) and TRBJ1-1; TRBD1 agrees at 11 bases. Per the germline V gene, CDR1 is LGHDT and CDR2 is YNNKEL (reference sequence). V was clipped by 3 bases and J by 4 bases; unmatched bases: 4. The CDR3 length is 15 residues. The CDR3 region is CASSHLGTGGTEAFF. CDR3 coding DNA: TGTGCCAGCAGCCATTTAGGGACAGGGGGCACTGAAGCTTTCTTT.

The chain carries TRBV30 and TRBJ1-6; possible D gene TRBD1, 5 bases. V dropped 5 bases and J dropped 7 bases, with 12 bases sitting between them. Germline CDR1 and CDR2: GTSNPN and SVGIG (reference sequence). CDR3 length equals 13 residues. The CDR3 region has the DNA TGTGCCTGGTCCGACGGGGGGAATTCACCCCTCCACTTT. Its protein is CAWSDGGNSPLHF.

The V call is TRBV29-1, the J call TRBJ2-7, with 8 positions matching TRBD1. This CDR3 region has 14 residues. The trim removed 5 bases at V and 0 bases at J, leaving 6 bases unmatched. Germline CDR1 reads SQVTM; CDR2 reads ANQGSEA. The CDR3 nucleotides are TGCAGCGTTTATTCCGGGACAGGCTCCTACGAGCAGTACTTC. It yields the protein CSVYSGTGSYEQYF.

The chain employs TRBV5-4 and TRBJ2-7; TRBD1 might be the D (6 bases). The germline CDR1 and CDR2 sequences are SGHNT and YYREEE (reference sequence). Trimming shortened V by 2 bases and J by 5 bases, and 11 bases separated the two germline ends. The CDR3 sequence is 13 residues long. This CDR3 is CASSLNYRDEQYF. The CDR3 DNA is TGTGCCAGCAGCTTAAACTACAGGGACGAGCAGTACTTC.

This chain connects TRBV19 to TRBJ2-5; D might be TRBD1 (6 bases). The CDR3 spans 14 residues. Trimming shortened V by 7 bases and J by 2 bases, and 14 bases separated the two germline ends. The V gene's germline CDR1 is LNHDA and CDR2 SQIVND (reference sequence). CDR3 nucleotides: TGTGCCAGTACTCAAGGGGGAAAACAAGAGACCCAGTACTTC. Encoded protein: CASTQGGKQETQYF.

This chain uses TRBV5-1 with TRBJ1-1, with no clear D. The V end was cut by 7 bases, the J end by 8 bases, with 15 bases between. Germline values: CDR1 SGHRS, CDR2 YFSETQ. The CDR3 runs 12 residues. This chain's CDR3 is CASSTPGKEAFF. The DNA for the CDR3 is TGCGCCAGCTCAACCCCCGGGAAGGAAGCTTTCTTT.

This clone appeared a few times. The rearrangement uses TRBV10-3 and TRBJ1-1, with 11 bases identical to TRBD1. From germline, CDR1 is ENHRY and CDR2 SYGVKD. This CDR3 comprises 15 residues. With V trimmed by 4 bases and J by 5 bases, 6 bases remained unmatched. Written as DNA, the CDR3 is TGTGCCATCAGTGTTTCGGGACAGGGGGAAACTGAAGCTTTCTTT. Translated, it gives CAISVSGQGETEAFF.

V gene TRBV2 combines with J gene TRBJ2-1; 16 positions match TRBD2. Germline CDR1 SNHLY, CDR2 FYNNEI. The J segment lost 6 bases and the V segment lost 6 bases, leaving 8 bases of the junction unmatched. The CDR3 has 17 amino acids. CDR3 nucleotides: TGTGCCAGCAGGCCGGGACTAGCGGGGGGGCGGTTCAATGAGCAGTTCTTC. Translation gives CASRPGLAGGRFNEQFF.

Note on this clone: This sample also contains other DNA sequences that code for the same CDR3. This rearrangement joins TRBV2 to TRBJ2-7, with D hard to call. Germline loops: CDR1 SNHLY, CDR2 FYNNEI. Between the trimmed V and J ends, which lost 6 bases and 4 bases, there was a span of 4 bases. The CDR3 extends over 10 amino acids. CDR3 DNA: TGTGCCAGCAGCCTTTACGAGCAGTACTTC. This codes for CASSLYEQYF.

The DNA for the CDR3 is TGTGCCAGCAGTGAGACAGGGTTGATCTACGAGCAGTACTTC. This codes for CASSETGLIYEQYF. This chain connects TRBV6-1 to TRBJ2-7, with 7 bases identical to TRBD1. This CDR3 is built from 14 residues. The germline V gene encodes CDR1 MNHNS and CDR2 SASEGT. Trimming removed 3 bases from V and 3 bases from J; junction bases left unmatched: 5.

The CDR3 here is CASSLGTSAYNEQFF. CDR3 in DNA: TGTGCCAGCAGTCTCGGGACTAGCGCCTACAATGAGCAGTTCTTC. This sequence joins TRBV6-5 and TRBJ2-1; 10 bases fit TRBD2. The CDR3 totals 15 residues. Per germline, CDR1 MNHEY and CDR2 SVGAGI. V dropped 5 bases and J dropped 2; count of bases not matched to a gene: 3.

CDR3 nucleotides: TGTGCCAGCAGTTACAGCGTGGGAGCGGCGTCCTACGAGCAGTACTTC. This encodes CASSYSVGAASYEQYF. The gene calls are TRBV6-5 and TRBJ2-7; tentatively, D is TRBD2 (5 bases). The CDR3 runs 16 residues. CDR1 MNHEY and CDR2 SVGAGI come from the germline V gene. Deletions cut 2 bases from V and 1 base from J, with 15 bases between.

The CDR3 nucleotides read TGCGAGAGGACAGATCCGAACTATGGCTACACCTTC. Its protein product is CERTDPNYGYTF. V usage is TRBV10-1 and J usage is TRBJ1-2; D is perhaps TRBD1 (6 bases). CDR1 is WNHNN and CDR2 is SYGVQD in the germline V gene (reference sequence). The CDR3 has 12 amino acids.

This clone has just one count. V gene TRBV2 combines with J gene TRBJ2-1, with 10 bases lining up with TRBD1. The ends lost 10 bases at V and 3 bases at J; junction bases unmatched: 3. Germline V lookup: CDR1 SNHLY, CDR2 FYNNEI. The CDR3 loop spans 13 amino acids. The CDR3 coding sequence is TGTGCCAACCGGGACAGGGGCTACAATGAGCAGTTCTTC. Amino acid sequence: CANRDRGYNEQFF.